Below, 2 T cell receptor beta chains from the same sample are listed, as sequenced in a study of T cells after yellow fever vaccination. A single record per CDR3 protein comes from TCRdb applying MiXCR to the 5' RACE reads. This table holds almost 600,000 distinct CDR3 sequences, about 13% found once. The input for sequencing was PBMCs, taken on the day of the yellow fever booster vaccination. These receptor sequences come from a man between 25 and 39 years old who received the YFV17D yellow fever vaccine.

V usage is TRBV7-9 and J usage is TRBJ2-7; 8 nucleotides agree with TRBD1. The CDR3 is made up of 15 amino acids. Germline V CDR1 and CDR2: SEHNR, FQNEAQ (reference sequence). V shed 4 bases and J 6 bases; nucleotides not matched to a gene: 11. CDR3 bases: TGTGCCAGCAGCTCCTCCAGGGGGCATCTCGGCGAGCAGTACTTC. Its protein product is CASSSSRGHLGEQYF.

This clonotype was counted many times. The V call is TRBV11-2, the J call TRBJ1-6; D is unresolved. Deletions cut 1 base from V and 6 bases from J, with 10 bases between. CDR3 size: 15 residues. Germline V gives CDR1 SGHAT, CDR2 FQNNGV. The DNA of the CDR3 is TGTGCCAGCAGCTTAGGCCCCCAGTCTAATTCACCCCTCCACTTT. This gives the protein CASSLGPQSNSPLHF.